This T cell receptor (beta chain) was profiled in a study of TIL therapy for anti-PD-1-resistant metastatic lung cancer. CDR1 and CDR2 (germline): SGDLS, YYNGEE. J lost 0 bases, V lost 0 bases, and 8 bases had no gene match. The CDR3 has 17 amino acids. The time point denotes: pre-treatment sample, taken before nivolumab and TIL therapy. The tumor samples were excised metastases, mostly pleural nodules or supraclavicular lymph nodes. Patients then received nivolumab; progressors got lymphodepletion, TIL and IL-2. Enrollment ran from 2017 to early 2020. This was the immunoSEQ v3 assay. Libraries were sequenced to some 2 million read pairs (survey) or 5-6 million (deep). Libraries were prepared by immunoSEQ multiplex PCR; TCRdb keeps only in-frame clonotypes and omits some of them. The data show 25,000 to 30,000 clones, 60% to 80% seen once.

Sequencing used tumor tissue, obtained at baseline. The genes are TRBV9 and TRBJ2-5, with TRBD2 identical over 7 bases. The sequence was collected from a woman aged 30 to 85 with non-small cell lung cancer. The CDR3 spells CASSVDPPGGNQETQYF. The CDR3, as DNA: TGTGCCAGCAGCGTAGACCCCCCCGGGGGGAACCAAGAGACCCAGTACTTC.